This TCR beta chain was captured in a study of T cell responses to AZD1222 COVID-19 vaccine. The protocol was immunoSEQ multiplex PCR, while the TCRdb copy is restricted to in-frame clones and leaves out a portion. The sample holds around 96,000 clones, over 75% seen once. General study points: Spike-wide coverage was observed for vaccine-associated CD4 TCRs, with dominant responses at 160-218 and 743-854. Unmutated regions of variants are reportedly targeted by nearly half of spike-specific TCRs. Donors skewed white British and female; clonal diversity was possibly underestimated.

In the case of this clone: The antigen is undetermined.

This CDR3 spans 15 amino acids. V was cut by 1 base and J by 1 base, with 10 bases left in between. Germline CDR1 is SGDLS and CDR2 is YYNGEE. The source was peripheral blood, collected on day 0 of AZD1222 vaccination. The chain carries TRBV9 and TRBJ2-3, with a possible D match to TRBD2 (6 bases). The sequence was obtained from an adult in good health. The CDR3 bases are TGTGCCAGCAGCGTACATCCGGGGGGCACAGATACGCAGTATTTT. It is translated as CASSVHPGGTDTQYF.